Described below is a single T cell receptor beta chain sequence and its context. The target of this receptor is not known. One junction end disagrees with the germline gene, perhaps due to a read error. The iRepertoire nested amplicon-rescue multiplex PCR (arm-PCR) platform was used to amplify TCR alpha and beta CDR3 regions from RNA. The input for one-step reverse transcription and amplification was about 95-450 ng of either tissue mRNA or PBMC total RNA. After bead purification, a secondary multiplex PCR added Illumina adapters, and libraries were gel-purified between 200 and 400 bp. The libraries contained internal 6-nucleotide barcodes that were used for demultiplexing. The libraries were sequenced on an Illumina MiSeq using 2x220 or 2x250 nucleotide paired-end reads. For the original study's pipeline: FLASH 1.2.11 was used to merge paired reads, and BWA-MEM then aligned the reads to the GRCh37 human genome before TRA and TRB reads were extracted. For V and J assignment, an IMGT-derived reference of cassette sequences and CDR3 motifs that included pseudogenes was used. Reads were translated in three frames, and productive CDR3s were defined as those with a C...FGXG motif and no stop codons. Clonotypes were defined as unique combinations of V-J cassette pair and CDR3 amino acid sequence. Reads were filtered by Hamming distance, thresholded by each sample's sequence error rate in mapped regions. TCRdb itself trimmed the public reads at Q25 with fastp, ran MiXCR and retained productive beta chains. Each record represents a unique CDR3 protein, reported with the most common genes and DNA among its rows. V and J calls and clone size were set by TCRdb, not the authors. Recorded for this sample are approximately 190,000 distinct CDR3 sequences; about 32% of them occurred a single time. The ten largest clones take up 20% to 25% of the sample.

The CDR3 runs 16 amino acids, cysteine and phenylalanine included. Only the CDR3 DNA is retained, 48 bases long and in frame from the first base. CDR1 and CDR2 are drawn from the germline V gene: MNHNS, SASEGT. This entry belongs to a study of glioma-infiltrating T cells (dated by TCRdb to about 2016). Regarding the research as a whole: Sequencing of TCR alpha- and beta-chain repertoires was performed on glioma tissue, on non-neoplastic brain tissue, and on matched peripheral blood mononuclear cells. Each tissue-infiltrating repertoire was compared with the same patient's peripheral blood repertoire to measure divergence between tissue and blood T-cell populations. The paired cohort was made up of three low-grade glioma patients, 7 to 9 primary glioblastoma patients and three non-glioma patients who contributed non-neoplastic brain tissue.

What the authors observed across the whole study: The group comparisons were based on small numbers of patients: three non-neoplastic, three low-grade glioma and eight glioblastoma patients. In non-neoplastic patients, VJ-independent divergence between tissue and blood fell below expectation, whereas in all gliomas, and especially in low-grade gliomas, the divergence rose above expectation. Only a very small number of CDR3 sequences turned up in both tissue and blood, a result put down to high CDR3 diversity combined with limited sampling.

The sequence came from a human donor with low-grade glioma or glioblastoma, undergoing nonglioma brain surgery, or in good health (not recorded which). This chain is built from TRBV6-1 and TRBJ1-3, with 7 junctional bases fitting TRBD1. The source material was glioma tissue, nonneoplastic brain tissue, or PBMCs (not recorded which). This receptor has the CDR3 CAISGRQGPPGNTIYF. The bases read TGTGCCATCAGTGGGAGACAGGGCCCACCTGGAAACACCATATATTTT.